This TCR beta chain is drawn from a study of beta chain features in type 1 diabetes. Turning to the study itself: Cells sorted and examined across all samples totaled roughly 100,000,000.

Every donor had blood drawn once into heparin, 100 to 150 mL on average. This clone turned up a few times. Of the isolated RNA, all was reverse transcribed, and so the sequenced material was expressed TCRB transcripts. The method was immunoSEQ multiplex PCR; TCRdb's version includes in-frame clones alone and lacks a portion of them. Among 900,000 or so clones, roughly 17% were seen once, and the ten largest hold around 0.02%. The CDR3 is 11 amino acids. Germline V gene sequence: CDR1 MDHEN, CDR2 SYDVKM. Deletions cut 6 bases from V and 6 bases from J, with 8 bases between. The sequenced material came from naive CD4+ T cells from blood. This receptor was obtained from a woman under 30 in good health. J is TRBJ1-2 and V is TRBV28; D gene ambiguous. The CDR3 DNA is TGTGCCAGCAGCGTGATGGATGGCTACACCTTC. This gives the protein CASSVMDGYTF.